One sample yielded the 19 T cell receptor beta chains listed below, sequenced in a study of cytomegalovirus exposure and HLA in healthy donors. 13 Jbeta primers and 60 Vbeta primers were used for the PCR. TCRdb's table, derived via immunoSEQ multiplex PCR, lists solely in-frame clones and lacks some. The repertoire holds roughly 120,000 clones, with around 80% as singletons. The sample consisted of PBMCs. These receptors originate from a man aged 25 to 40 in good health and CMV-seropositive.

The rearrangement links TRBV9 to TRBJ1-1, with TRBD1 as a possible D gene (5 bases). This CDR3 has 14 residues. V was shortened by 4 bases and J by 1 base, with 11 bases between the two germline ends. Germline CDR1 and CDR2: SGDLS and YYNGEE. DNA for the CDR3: TGTGCCAGCAGCCCAAGGGACTGGAACACTGAAGCTTTCTTT. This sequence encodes CASSPRDWNTEAFF.

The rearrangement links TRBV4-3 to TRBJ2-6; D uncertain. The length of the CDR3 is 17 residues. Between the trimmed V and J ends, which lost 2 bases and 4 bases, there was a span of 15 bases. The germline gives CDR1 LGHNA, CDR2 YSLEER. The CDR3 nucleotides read TGCGCCAGCAGCCAACAAGCAACGGTACCCGGGGCCAACGTCCTGACTTTC. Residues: CASSQQATVPGANVLTF.

CDR3 DNA: TGCGCCAGCAGCCTCCCAACGGGGGGCAGCACAGATACGCAGTATTTT. Encoded protein: CASSLPTGGSTDTQYF. The chain carries TRBV4-1 and TRBJ2-3; D might be TRBD2 (7 bases). V was trimmed by 4 bases and J by 0 bases, leaving 14 bases between them. Germline lookup yields CDR1 MGHRA and CDR2 YSYEKL. The CDR3 sequence is 16 residues long.

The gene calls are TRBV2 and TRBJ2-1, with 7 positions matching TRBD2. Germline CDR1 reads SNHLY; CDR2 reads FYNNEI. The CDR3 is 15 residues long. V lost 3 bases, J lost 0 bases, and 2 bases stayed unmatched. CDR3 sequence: CASSDPGGSYNEQFF. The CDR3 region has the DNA TGTGCCAGCAGTGACCCGGGGGGCTCCTACAATGAGCAGTTCTTC.

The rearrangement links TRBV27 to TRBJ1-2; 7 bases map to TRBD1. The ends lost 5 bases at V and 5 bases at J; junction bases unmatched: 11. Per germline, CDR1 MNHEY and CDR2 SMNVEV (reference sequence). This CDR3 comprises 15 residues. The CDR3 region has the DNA TGTGCCAGCAGTCCCCGACAGGGACGGGGGTATGGCTACACCTTC. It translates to CASSPRQGRGYGYTF.

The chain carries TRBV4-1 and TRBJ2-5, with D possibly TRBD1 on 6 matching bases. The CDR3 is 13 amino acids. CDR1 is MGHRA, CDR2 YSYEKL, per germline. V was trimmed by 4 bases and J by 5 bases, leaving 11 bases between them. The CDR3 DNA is TGCGCCAGCAGCCCCCCGAGGGGGGAGACCCAGTACTTC. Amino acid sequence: CASSPPRGETQYF.

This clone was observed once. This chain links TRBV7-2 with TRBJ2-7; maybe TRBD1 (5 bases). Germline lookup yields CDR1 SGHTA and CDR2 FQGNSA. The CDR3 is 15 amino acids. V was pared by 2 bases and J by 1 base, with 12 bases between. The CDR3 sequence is CASSLKAGLSYEQYF. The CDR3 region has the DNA TGTGCCAGCAGCTTAAAGGCAGGGTTGTCCTACGAGCAGTACTTC.

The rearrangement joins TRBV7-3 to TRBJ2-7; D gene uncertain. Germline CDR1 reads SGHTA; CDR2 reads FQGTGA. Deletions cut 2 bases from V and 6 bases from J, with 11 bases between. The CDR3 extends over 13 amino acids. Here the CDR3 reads CASSLDSNSEQYF. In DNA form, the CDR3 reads TGTGCCAGCAGCTTAGATTCTAACTCCGAGCAGTACTTC. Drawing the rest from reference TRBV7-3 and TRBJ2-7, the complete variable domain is GAGVSQTPSNKVTEKGKYVELRCDPISGHTALYWYRQSLGQGPEFLIYFQGTGAADDSGLPNDRFFAVRPEGSVSTLKIQRTERGDSAVYLCASSLDSNSEQYFGPGTRLTVT.

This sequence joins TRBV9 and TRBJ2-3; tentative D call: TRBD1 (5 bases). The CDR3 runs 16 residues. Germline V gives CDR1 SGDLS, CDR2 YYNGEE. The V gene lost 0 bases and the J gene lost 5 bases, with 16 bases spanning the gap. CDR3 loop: CASSVGTKPRVDTQYF. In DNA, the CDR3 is TGTGCCAGCAGCGTAGGGACAAAGCCACGGGTAGATACGCAGTATTTT. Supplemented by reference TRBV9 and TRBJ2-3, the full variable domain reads DSGVTQTPKHLITATGQRVTLRCSPRSGDLSVYWYQQSLDQGLQFLIQYYNGEERAKGNILERFSAQQFPDLHSELNLSSLELGDSALYFCASSVGTKPRVDTQYFGPGTRLTVL.

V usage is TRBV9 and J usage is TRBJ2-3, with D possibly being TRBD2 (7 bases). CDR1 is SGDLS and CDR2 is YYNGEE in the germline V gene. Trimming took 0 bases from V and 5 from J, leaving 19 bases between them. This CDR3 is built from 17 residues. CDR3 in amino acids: CASSVESKWGGQDTQYF. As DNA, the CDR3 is TGTGCCAGCAGCGTAGAGAGTAAGTGGGGGGGCCAAGATACGCAGTATTTT. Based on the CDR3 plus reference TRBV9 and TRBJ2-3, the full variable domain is DSGVTQTPKHLITATGQRVTLRCSPRSGDLSVYWYQQSLDQGLQFLIQYYNGEERAKGNILERFSAQQFPDLHSELNLSSLELGDSALYFCASSVESKWGGQDTQYFGPGTRLTVL.

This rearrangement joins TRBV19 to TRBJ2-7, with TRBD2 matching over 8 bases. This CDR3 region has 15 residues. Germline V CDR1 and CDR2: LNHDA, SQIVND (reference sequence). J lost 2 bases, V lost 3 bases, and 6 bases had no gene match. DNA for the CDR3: TGTGCCAGTAGTATTTCCGGGACTAGTGCCTACGAGCAGTACTTC. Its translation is CASSISGTSAYEQYF.

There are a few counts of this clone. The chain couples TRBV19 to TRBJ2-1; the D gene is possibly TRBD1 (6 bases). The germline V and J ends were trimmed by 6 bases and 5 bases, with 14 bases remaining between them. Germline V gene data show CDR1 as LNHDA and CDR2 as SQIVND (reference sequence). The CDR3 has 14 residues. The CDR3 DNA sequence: TGTGCCAGTAGGATCGGGACACCCAACAATGAGCAGTTCTTC. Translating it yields CASRIGTPNNEQFF. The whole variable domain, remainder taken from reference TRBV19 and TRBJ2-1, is DGGITQSPKYLFRKEGQNVTLSCEQNLNHDAMYWYRQDPGQGLRLIYYSQIVNDFQKGDIAEGYSVSREKKESFPLTVTSAQKNPTAFYLCASRIGTPNNEQFFGPGTRLTVL.

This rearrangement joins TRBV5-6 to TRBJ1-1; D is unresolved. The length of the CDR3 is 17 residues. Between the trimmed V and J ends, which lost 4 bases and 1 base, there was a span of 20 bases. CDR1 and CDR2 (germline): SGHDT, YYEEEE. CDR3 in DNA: TGTGCCAGCAGCCCTGGACGGACGGACTGGACGAACACTGAAGCTTTCTTT. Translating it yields CASSPGRTDWTNTEAFF.

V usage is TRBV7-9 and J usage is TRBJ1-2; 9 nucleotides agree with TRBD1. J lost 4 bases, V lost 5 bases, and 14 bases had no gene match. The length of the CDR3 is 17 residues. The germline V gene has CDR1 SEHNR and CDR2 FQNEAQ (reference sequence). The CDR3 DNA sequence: TGTGCCAGCAGCCCTGGGCCTTACAGGGGGCGCGGCTATGGCTACACCTTC. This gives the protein CASSPGPYRGRGYGYTF.

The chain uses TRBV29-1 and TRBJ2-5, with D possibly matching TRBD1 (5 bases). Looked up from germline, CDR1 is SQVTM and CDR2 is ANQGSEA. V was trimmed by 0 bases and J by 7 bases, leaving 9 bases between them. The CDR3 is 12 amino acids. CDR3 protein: CSVEEGAGTQYF. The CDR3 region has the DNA TGCAGCGTTGAAGAAGGGGCTGGGACCCAGTACTTC.

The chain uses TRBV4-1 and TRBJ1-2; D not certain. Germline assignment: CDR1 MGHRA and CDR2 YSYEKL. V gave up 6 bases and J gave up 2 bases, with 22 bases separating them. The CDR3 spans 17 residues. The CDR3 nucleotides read TGCGCCAGCAGGCCCACCCTAGAACGGACGGGGAACTATGGCTACACCTTC. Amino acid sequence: CASRPTLERTGNYGYTF.

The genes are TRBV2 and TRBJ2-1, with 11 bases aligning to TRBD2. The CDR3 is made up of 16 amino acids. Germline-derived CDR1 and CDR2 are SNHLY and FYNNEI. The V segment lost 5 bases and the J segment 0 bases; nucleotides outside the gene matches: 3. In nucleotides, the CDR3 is TGTGCCAGCAGTTTAGCGGGGGGGAGCTCCTACAATGAGCAGTTCTTC. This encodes CASSLAGGSSYNEQFF.

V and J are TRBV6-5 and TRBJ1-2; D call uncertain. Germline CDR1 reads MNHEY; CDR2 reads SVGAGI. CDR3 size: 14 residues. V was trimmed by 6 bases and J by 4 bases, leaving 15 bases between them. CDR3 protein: CASRVSQAVYGYTF. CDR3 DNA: TGTGCCAGCAGAGTGTCGCAAGCGGTCTATGGCTACACCTTC.

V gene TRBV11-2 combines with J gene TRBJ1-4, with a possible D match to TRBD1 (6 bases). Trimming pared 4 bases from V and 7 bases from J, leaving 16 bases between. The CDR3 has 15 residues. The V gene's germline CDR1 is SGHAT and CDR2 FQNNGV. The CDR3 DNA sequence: TGTGCCAGCAGCTCTAATCCAGGGGTCGGTGAAAAACTGTTTTTT. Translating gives CASSSNPGVGEKLFF.